These T cell receptor beta chains were read from a single sample in a study of vaccination and CD4 T cells after COVID-19. TCRdb recomputed calls from the PCR reads with MiXCR, one row per CDR3 protein. The sample gives 9,500 to 15,000 distinct CDR3 sequences, 45% to 55% of which show up once; roughly 14% is in the top ten. These TCRs are of unknown antigen specificity. Sequenced input: CD4+ T cells from blood, cultured in vitro. The receptors stem from a human donor who had recovered from COVID-19. The CDR3 runs from the conserved cysteine through the conserved F or W. Fields, in order: J gene, V gene, D gene, CDR3 length, clone size, CDR3 DNA, CDR3 protein. D genes are given only for firm matches. Clone sizes are given selectively: once, few, many, or a class where the clone is expanded.

J gene: TRBJ1-2; V gene: TRBV11-3; D gene: .; CDR3 length: 12; clone size: .; CDR3 DNA: TGTGCCAGCAGCCCCGGGACGGATGGCTACACCTTC; CDR3 protein: CASSPGTDGYTF
J gene: TRBJ1-1; V gene: TRBV27; D gene: TRBD1; CDR3 length: 13; clone size: .; CDR3 DNA: TGTGCCAGCAACAGACAGGGAAGTACTGAAGCTTTCTTT; CDR3 protein: CASNRQGSTEAFF
J gene: TRBJ1-3; V gene: TRBV20-1; D gene: .; CDR3 length: 16; clone size: few; CDR3 DNA: TGCAGTGCTAGATCCCTAAAGGGGACATTTGGAAACACCATATATTTT; CDR3 protein: CSARSLKGTFGNTIYF
J gene: TRBJ2-5; V gene: TRBV6-1; D gene: .; CDR3 length: 12; clone size: .; CDR3 DNA: TGTGCCAGCAGTGCTACTTCTGAGACCCAGTACTTC; CDR3 protein: CASSATSETQYF
J gene: TRBJ2-7; V gene: TRBV7-6; D gene: TRBD2; CDR3 length: 17; clone size: .; CDR3 DNA: TGTGCCAGCAGCTTAGCGCCCGCGAGCGGGGGCCCCTACGAGCAGTACTTC; CDR3 protein: CASSLAPASGGPYEQYF
J gene: TRBJ1-1; V gene: TRBV6-2/TRBV6-3; D gene: .; CDR3 length: 12; clone size: .; CDR3 DNA: TGTGCCAGCAGTTACGGGCGGACTGAAGCTTTCTTT; CDR3 protein: CASSYGRTEAFF
J gene: TRBJ1-1; V gene: TRBV19; D gene: TRBD1; CDR3 length: 15; clone size: few; CDR3 DNA: TGTGCCAGTAGTGGTCGGGACAGCCAGAACACTGAAGCTTTCTTT; CDR3 protein: CASSGRDSQNTEAFF
J gene: TRBJ2-7; V gene: TRBV20-1; D gene: TRBD2; CDR3 length: 15; clone size: .; CDR3 DNA: TGCAGTGCTCAGGGACTAGCGGGGGGGGAGTACGAGCAGTACTTC; CDR3 protein: CSAQGLAGGEYEQYF
J gene: TRBJ1-2; V gene: TRBV9; D gene: TRBD1; CDR3 length: 15; clone size: few; CDR3 DNA: TGTGCCAGCAGCCCCGCGACAGGGGGTCACTATGGCTACACCTTC; CDR3 protein: CASSPATGGHYGYTF
J gene: TRBJ1-2; V gene: TRBV19; D gene: TRBD1; CDR3 length: 15; clone size: .; CDR3 DNA: TGTGCCAGTAGTATGGGGACAGGCCTCTACTATGGCTACACCTTC; CDR3 protein: CASSMGTGLYYGYTF
J gene: TRBJ1-1; V gene: TRBV7-8; D gene: .; CDR3 length: 14; clone size: few; CDR3 DNA: TGTGCCAGCAGCTTAGCGGTAGGGAACACTGAAGCTTTCTTT; CDR3 protein: CASSLAVGNTEAFF
J gene: TRBJ1-2; V gene: TRBV7-9; D gene: .; CDR3 length: 12; clone size: .; CDR3 DNA: TGTGCCAGCAGCTTGAGTGAATCTGGCTACACCTTC; CDR3 protein: CASSLSESGYTF
J gene: TRBJ2-1; V gene: TRBV11-2; D gene: TRBD1; CDR3 length: 16; clone size: .; CDR3 DNA: TGTGCCAGCAGCGACGAAACAGGGGCCTCCTACAATGAGCAGTTCTTC; CDR3 protein: CASSDETGASYNEQFF
J gene: TRBJ1-1; V gene: TRBV15; D gene: .; CDR3 length: 15; clone size: .; CDR3 DNA: TGTGCCACCAGCAGAGATAGGAGCCGGAACACTGAAGCTTTCTTT; CDR3 protein: CATSRDRSRNTEAFF
J gene: TRBJ2-1; V gene: TRBV6-2/TRBV6-3; D gene: .; CDR3 length: 16; clone size: .; CDR3 DNA: TGTGCCAGCAGTTTTCTAGGAGCCGGGGGATACAATGAGCAGTTCTTC; CDR3 protein: CASSFLGAGGYNEQFF
J gene: TRBJ1-5; V gene: TRBV5-1; D gene: .; CDR3 length: 13; clone size: .; CDR3 DNA: TGCGCCAGCAGCTTGACCGCGGATCAGCCCCAGCATTTT; CDR3 protein: CASSLTADQPQHF
J gene: TRBJ1-2; V gene: TRBV20-1; D gene: .; CDR3 length: 14; clone size: few; CDR3 DNA: TGCAGTGCTAGAGATGTAGGCCTGAGGGATGGCTACACCTTC; CDR3 protein: CSARDVGLRDGYTF
J gene: TRBJ1-1; V gene: TRBV19; D gene: .; CDR3 length: 14; clone size: .; CDR3 DNA: TGTGCCAGTAGTATAGGGGGGCAGAACACTGAAGCTTTCTTT; CDR3 protein: CASSIGGQNTEAFF
J gene: TRBJ2-7; V gene: TRBV7-2; D gene: .; CDR3 length: 15; clone size: .; CDR3 DNA: TGTGCCAGCAGCCCCCCTAGCGCTAGCTCCTACGAGCAGTACTTC; CDR3 protein: CASSPPSASSYEQYF
J gene: TRBJ1-2; V gene: TRBV27; D gene: TRBD1; CDR3 length: 12; clone size: .; CDR3 DNA: TGTGCCAGCAGCCGGACAGGGGGCGGCTACACCTTC; CDR3 protein: CASSRTGGGYTF
J gene: TRBJ1-1; V gene: TRBV18; D gene: TRBD1; CDR3 length: 15; clone size: .; CDR3 DNA: TGTGCCAGCTCACCACCTGTGACAGGGATTCTTTCAGCTTTCTTT; CDR3 protein: CASSPPVTGILSAFF
J gene: TRBJ2-3; V gene: TRBV6-1; D gene: TRBD2; CDR3 length: 15; clone size: .; CDR3 DNA: TGTGCCAGCAGGAGGACTAGCGGGTATTCAGATACGCAGTATTTT; CDR3 protein: CASRRTSGYSDTQYF
J gene: TRBJ2-7; V gene: TRBV28; D gene: .; CDR3 length: 15; clone size: .; CDR3 DNA: TGTGCCAGCAGTCGAACCGGGGCCCGTTCCTACGAGCAGTACTTC; CDR3 protein: CASSRTGARSYEQYF
J gene: TRBJ1-1; V gene: TRBV11-3; D gene: .; CDR3 length: 14; clone size: .; CDR3 DNA: TGTGCCAGCTCTGCGATTACGATGAACACTGAAGCTTTCTTT; CDR3 protein: CASSAITMNTEAFF
J gene: TRBJ2-5; V gene: TRBV28; D gene: .; CDR3 length: 14; clone size: .; CDR3 DNA: TGTGCCAGCAGTTCTGGGGGGAGAGGAGAGACCCAGTACTTC; CDR3 protein: CASSSGGRGETQYF
J gene: TRBJ1-5; V gene: TRBV6-2/TRBV6-3; D gene: .; CDR3 length: 15; clone size: few; CDR3 DNA: TGTGCCAGCACCCTAAGCGGGGGAAGCAATCAGCCCCAGCATTTT; CDR3 protein: CASTLSGGSNQPQHF
J gene: TRBJ1-1; V gene: TRBV5-1; D gene: .; CDR3 length: 10; clone size: few; CDR3 DNA: TGCGCCAGCAGCCGCACTGAAGCTTTCTTT; CDR3 protein: CASSRTEAFF
J gene: TRBJ1-1; V gene: TRBV7-2; D gene: .; CDR3 length: 13; clone size: .; CDR3 DNA: TGTGCCAGCAGCTTGACAGTAAACACTGAAGCTTTCTTT; CDR3 protein: CASSLTVNTEAFF
J gene: TRBJ2-2; V gene: TRBV7-2; D gene: .; CDR3 length: 14; clone size: .; CDR3 DNA: TGTGCCAGCAGCTTAGCGCTAGTCCCCGGGGAGCTGTTTTTT; CDR3 protein: CASSLALVPGELFF
J gene: TRBJ1-1; V gene: TRBV7-2; D gene: .; CDR3 length: 15; clone size: .; CDR3 DNA: TGTGCCAGCAGCTTCAGTAAGAACAAAAACACTGAAGCTTTCTTT; CDR3 protein: CASSFSKNKNTEAFF
J gene: TRBJ2-7; V gene: TRBV24-1; D gene: TRBD2; CDR3 length: 16; clone size: .; CDR3 DNA: TGTGCCACCAGTGACCCGACTAGCGGGAGGCCCTACGAGCAGTACTTC; CDR3 protein: CATSDPTSGRPYEQYF
J gene: TRBJ2-7; V gene: TRBV6-1; D gene: TRBD1; CDR3 length: 17; clone size: .; CDR3 DNA: TGTGCCAGCAGTGAAGCTCGACGGGACAGGGTCCCCTACGAGCAGTACTTC; CDR3 protein: CASSEARRDRVPYEQYF
J gene: TRBJ1-4; V gene: TRBV20-1; D gene: .; CDR3 length: 15; clone size: few; CDR3 DNA: TGCAGTGCTAGTGTAAGCCAACGGAATAATGAAAAACTGTTTTTT; CDR3 protein: CSASVSQRNNEKLFF
J gene: TRBJ1-1; V gene: TRBV27; D gene: TRBD1; CDR3 length: 17; clone size: .; CDR3 DNA: TGTGCCAGCAGTTCCGGACAGGGGGCGTGGGGAAACACTGAAGCTTTCTTT; CDR3 protein: CASSSGQGAWGNTEAFF
J gene: TRBJ2-3; V gene: TRBV12-3/TRBV12-4; D gene: .; CDR3 length: 14; clone size: .; CDR3 DNA: TGTGCCAGCAGTTCCTGGGACTTCACAGATACGCAGTATTTT; CDR3 protein: CASSSWDFTDTQYF
J gene: TRBJ1-5; V gene: TRBV19; D gene: TRBD1; CDR3 length: 13; clone size: .; CDR3 DNA: TGTGCCAGTAAGGACAGGGGGCATCAGCCCCAGCATTTT; CDR3 protein: CASKDRGHQPQHF
J gene: TRBJ1-1; V gene: TRBV11-3; D gene: .; CDR3 length: 14; clone size: .; CDR3 DNA: TGTGCCAGCGCGGGATTGGGGGGGAACACTGAAGCTTTCTTT; CDR3 protein: CASAGLGGNTEAFF
J gene: TRBJ1-2; V gene: TRBV7-2; D gene: .; CDR3 length: 15; clone size: .; CDR3 DNA: TGTGCCAGCAGCTTAGCGGGTCCAGGGGACTATGGCTACACCTTC; CDR3 protein: CASSLAGPGDYGYTF
J gene: TRBJ2-7; V gene: TRBV28; D gene: .; CDR3 length: 11; clone size: .; CDR3 DNA: TGTGCCAACTCAGGGGTCCACGAGCAGTACTTC; CDR3 protein: CANSGVHEQYF
J gene: TRBJ1-2; V gene: TRBV6-1; D gene: .; CDR3 length: 13; clone size: .; CDR3 DNA: TGTGCCAGCAGTCGGGACCCCGGCTATGGCTACACCTTC; CDR3 protein: CASSRDPGYGYTF
J gene: TRBJ2-7; V gene: TRBV5-1; D gene: TRBD2; CDR3 length: 15; clone size: .; CDR3 DNA: TGCGCCAGCAGCCCGCCGACTAGCGGGAGCCACGAGCAGTACTTC; CDR3 protein: CASSPPTSGSHEQYF
J gene: TRBJ1-1; V gene: TRBV6-2/TRBV6-3; D gene: TRBD1; CDR3 length: 14; clone size: .; CDR3 DNA: TGTGCCAGCACCAGGAACAGGGGGCGCGGTGAAGCTTTCTTT; CDR3 protein: CASTRNRGRGEAFF
J gene: TRBJ2-4; V gene: TRBV20-1; D gene: .; CDR3 length: 12; clone size: few; CDR3 DNA: TGCAGTGCTACAAAAACCGGGAACATTCAGTACTTC; CDR3 protein: CSATKTGNIQYF
J gene: TRBJ2-3; V gene: TRBV20-1; D gene: .; CDR3 length: 14; clone size: .; CDR3 DNA: TGCAGTGCTGAAGTGGGAATTTCCGCAGATACGCAGTATTTT; CDR3 protein: CSAEVGISADTQYF
J gene: TRBJ2-3; V gene: TRBV11-2; D gene: TRBD1; CDR3 length: 15; clone size: .; CDR3 DNA: TGTGCCAGCAGCACGGACAGGGTGCGGACAGATACGCAGTATTTT; CDR3 protein: CASSTDRVRTDTQYF
J gene: TRBJ2-1; V gene: TRBV7-8; D gene: .; CDR3 length: 13; clone size: .; CDR3 DNA: TGTGCCAGCAGCTTAGTAGTGGGGGGGCCGCAGTTCTTC; CDR3 protein: CASSLVVGGPQFF
J gene: TRBJ2-2; V gene: TRBV11-3; D gene: TRBD1; CDR3 length: 15; clone size: few; CDR3 DNA: TGTGCCAGCAGCTGGACAGGCCCGAACACCGGGGAGCTGTTTTTT; CDR3 protein: CASSWTGPNTGELFF
J gene: TRBJ2-1; V gene: TRBV11-3; D gene: .; CDR3 length: 11; clone size: .; CDR3 DNA: TGTGCCAGCAGCTTATTTGTTGAGCAGTTCTTC; CDR3 protein: CASSLFVEQFF
J gene: TRBJ1-2; V gene: TRBV27; D gene: .; CDR3 length: 14; clone size: .; CDR3 DNA: TGTGCCAGCAGTTTATCTTTCCAGGGAAGGGGCTACACCTTC; CDR3 protein: CASSLSFQGRGYTF
J gene: TRBJ1-1; V gene: TRBV27; D gene: TRBD1; CDR3 length: 17; clone size: .; CDR3 DNA: TGTGCCAGCAGTAAGGACAGGGGGCGAAGTACGAACACTGAAGCTTTCTTT; CDR3 protein: CASSKDRGRSTNTEAFF
J gene: TRBJ1-1; V gene: TRBV7-2; D gene: .; CDR3 length: 14; clone size: few; CDR3 DNA: TGTGCCAGCAGCTTAGGGCCTAGCGGGACTGAAGCTTTCTTT; CDR3 protein: CASSLGPSGTEAFF
J gene: TRBJ2-5; V gene: TRBV12-3/TRBV12-4; D gene: TRBD1; CDR3 length: 14; clone size: once; CDR3 DNA: TGTGCCAGCAGTCCCGGGGACAGTAGAGAGACCCAGTACTTC; CDR3 protein: CASSPGDSRETQYF